These T cell receptor beta chains were read from a single sample in a study of shared clonotypes between healthy human individuals. The method was immunoSEQ multiplex PCR; TCRdb's version includes in-frame clones alone and lacks a portion of them. The sample records 2 million to 2.5 million clones, approximately 95% being singletons. Source material: naive CD4+ T cells sorted from blood. These receptors were collected from a man aged 18-30 years in good health. Each CDR3 is given with its conserved first and last residue. D genes are given only for firm matches. Only some rows state a clone size, as once, few, many or a class for expanded clones.

cdr3_aa cdr3_nt d_call j_call clone_size v_call
CASSQAPGLAGGTGNEQFF TGCGCCAGCAGCCAGGCCCCGGGACTAGCGGGGGGAACGGGCAATGAGCAGTTCTTC TRBD2 TRBJ2-1 . TRBV4-1
CASSFQSGTGNEQFF TGTGCCAGCTCATTCCAATCCGGGACAGGAAATGAGCAGTTCTTC TRBD1 TRBJ2-1 . TRBV18
CASSSGTPYEQYF TGTGCCAGCAGCTCAGGGACACCCTACGAGCAGTACTTC . TRBJ2-7 . TRBV11-2
CASSQEGQPQHF TGCGCCAGCAGCCAAGAGGGACAGCCCCAGCATTTT . TRBJ1-5 . TRBV4-1
CASSVEGRLGYTEAFF TGTGCCAGCAGCGTAGAGGGCCGCCTAGGATACACTGAAGCTTTCTTT . TRBJ1-1 . TRBV9
CAWSYGGSYNSPLHF TGTGCCTGGAGTTACGGGGGTTCCTATAATTCACCCCTCCACTTT . TRBJ1-6 . TRBV30
CASSVGTEETQYF TGTGCCAGCAGCGTAGGGACCGAAGAGACCCAGTACTTC . TRBJ2-5 . TRBV9
CASSLAWANEQFF TGTGCCAGCAGCTTAGCGTGGGCGAATGAGCAGTTCTTC . TRBJ2-1 . TRBV7-2
CASSLGDPGKYEQYF TGCGCCAGCAGCCTAGGGGACCCGGGGAAATACGAGCAGTACTTC . TRBJ2-7 . TRBV4-1
CASRLASTGGNTGELFF TGTGCCAGCAGACTGGCCTCGACAGGCGGAAACACCGGGGAGCTGTTTTTT . TRBJ2-2 . TRBV7-9
CSVGGSNQPQHF TGCAGCGTTGGGGGTTCCAATCAGCCCCAGCATTTT . TRBJ1-5 few TRBV29-1
CASSRSLGADTQYF TGTGCCAGCAGCCGCTCTCTAGGGGCGGACACCCAGTACTTC . TRBJ2-5 . TRBV6-5
CASSSDSTLIGNTIYF TGTGCCAGCAGTTCGGACTCTACCTTGATTGGAAACACCATATATTTT . TRBJ1-3 . TRBV2
CASSLVASGRGTDTQYF TGCGCCAGCAGCTTGGTGGCTAGCGGGAGGGGCACAGATACGCAGTATTTT TRBD2 TRBJ2-3 . TRBV5-1
CASSLDVKEAGYTF TGTGCCAGCAGCTTAGATGTAAAAGAGGCTGGCTACACCTTC . TRBJ1-2 . TRBV7-9
CASSFTSGQFVTF TGTGCCAGCAGCTTTACATCGGGCCAGTTTGTCACCTTC . TRBJ1-2 . TRBV11-3
CASSLDPHFTGSEQYF TGTGCCAGCAGCTTAGACCCCCACTTTACAGGGTCCGAGCAGTACTTC . TRBJ2-7 . TRBV7-2
CASSQNTEAFF TGTGCCAGCTCGCAGAACACTGAAGCTTTCTTT . TRBJ1-1 . TRBV5-4